This is a list of T cell receptor beta chains from one sample in a study of T-cell reconstitution after alpha-beta-depleted transplantation in children. TCRdb independently ran MiXCR on the PCR reads; one entry per CDR3 protein. Of more than 200,000 distinct CDR3 sequences in the sample, roughly a quarter are singletons; the top ten hold less than 3.5%. Source: PBMCs, taken before TCRalphabeta/CD19-depleted stem cell transplant. These receptors were taken from a girl aged 2-10 years with Fanconi anemia, due to receive a stem cell transplant. CDR3s include the opening cysteine and the closing phenylalanine or tryptophan. The D gene is left open where the match is weak. Clone size is not always given. Where it is, it says once, few, many or a class for expanded clones.

cdr3_aa cdr3_nt clone_size v_call d_call cdr3_length j_call
CASSTLPGGDTQYF TGTGCCAGCAGCACACTTCCGGGAGGGGATACGCAGTATTTT few TRBV7-3 TRBD2 14 TRBJ2-3
CASSLRGMIDSPLHF TGTGCCAGCAGTTTAAGGGGCATGATCGATTCACCCCTCCACTTT few TRBV28 NA 15 TRBJ1-6
CASSFRSHTDTQYF TGTGCCAGCAGCTTTCGTAGCCACACAGATACGCAGTATTTT many TRBV7-2 NA 14 TRBJ2-3
CASSQGGGGQFDTQYF TGTGCCAGCAGCCAAGGCGGCGGGGGGCAATTTGATACGCAGTATTTT many TRBV3-1 TRBD2 16 TRBJ2-3
CSASRGGDNSPLHF TGCAGTGCTAGTCGCGGGGGCGATAATTCACCCCTCCACTTT many TRBV20-1 NA 14 TRBJ1-6
CSVEDRARVHYGYTF TGCAGCGTTGAAGATCGAGCCAGGGTTCACTATGGCTACACCTTC few TRBV29-1 NA 15 TRBJ1-2
CASSETAGLTYEQYF TGTGCCAGCAGTGAGACAGCGGGACTCACCTACGAGCAGTACTTC NA TRBV2 TRBD2 15 TRBJ2-7
CASSLRTGEKYGYTF TGTGCCAGCAGCTTAAGAACAGGGGAAAAGTATGGCTACACCTTC NA TRBV11-2 TRBD1 15 TRBJ1-2
CASSSGFQETQYF TGTGCCAGCAGCTCGGGATTTCAAGAGACCCAGTACTTC many TRBV7-2 NA 13 TRBJ2-5
CSASPTGKGYEQYF TGCAGCGCCTCACCGACAGGGAAAGGCTACGAGCAGTACTTC NA TRBV29-1 TRBD1 14 TRBJ2-7
CSARDWVGAGANVLTF TGCAGTGCTAGAGATTGGGTAGGGGCTGGGGCCAACGTCCTGACTTTC many TRBV20-1 NA 16 TRBJ2-6
CTSSQLEGFYEQYF TGCACCAGCAGCCAGCTGGAGGGATTCTACGAGCAGTACTTC many TRBV1 NA 14 TRBJ2-7
CSVRLASRGEQFF TGCAGCGTTAGGCTAGCCTCTAGGGGTGAGCAGTTCTTC NA TRBV29-1 NA 13 TRBJ2-1
CASSLLGLDKTF TGTGCCAGCAGCCTTCTAGGACTAGACAAAACTTTT many TRBV3-1 TRBD2 12 TRBJ2-2
CASSLASGVHTGELFF TGCGCCAGCAGCTTGGCTAGCGGGGTACACACCGGGGAGCTGTTTTTT NA TRBV5-1 TRBD2 16 TRBJ2-2
CASSSEARFNEQFF TGTGCCAGCAGCTCAGAGGCGCGGTTCAATGAGCAGTTCTTC many TRBV7-9 NA 14 TRBJ2-1
CASSYRTVPYYEQYF TGTGCCAGCAGTTACCGGACAGTACCCTACTACGAGCAGTACTTC many TRBV27 NA 15 TRBJ2-7
CASSQEVNLGTDTQYF TGTGCCAGCAGCCAAGAAGTAAACTTGGGCACAGATACGCAGTATTTT NA TRBV4-2 NA 16 TRBJ2-3
CASSTAGYGYTF TGTGCCAGCTCAACCGCCGGATATGGCTACACCTTC NA TRBV18 NA 12 TRBJ1-2
CASSLETTYNEQFF TGCGCCAGCAGCTTGGAGACAACCTACAATGAGCAGTTCTTC NA TRBV5-1 NA 14 TRBJ2-1
CASSSSGTGVGYTF TGTGCCAGCAGCTCATCCGGGACAGGGGTTGGCTACACCTTC many TRBV7-9 TRBD1 14 TRBJ1-2
CATSRVLREKWYEQYF TGTGCCACCAGCAGAGTCTTGCGGGAGAAGTGGTACGAGCAGTACTTC many TRBV15 TRBD2 16 TRBJ2-7
CASSSRASAVHEQYF TGTGCCAGCAGCTCCCGGGCCAGCGCTGTCCACGAGCAGTACTTC NA TRBV7-9 NA 15 TRBJ2-7
CSARWFAAHGVEQYF TGCAGTGCTAGATGGTTTGCCGCCCATGGGGTCGAGCAGTACTTC NA TRBV20-1 NA 15 TRBJ2-7
CASRDRSYNEQFF TGTGCCAGCAGGGACAGATCCTACAATGAGCAGTTCTTC NA TRBV2 NA 13 TRBJ2-1
CASRRTGGEYPDTQYF TGTGCCAGCAGACGGACAGGGGGCGAGTATCCAGATACGCAGTATTTT NA TRBV7-9 TRBD1 16 TRBJ2-3
CASSQGIGTAKSYEQYF TGTGCCAGCAGCCAGGGTATCGGGACAGCTAAATCCTACGAGCAGTACTTC many TRBV4-2 TRBD1 17 TRBJ2-7
CSARAVTGTTVNEQFF TGCAGTGCTAGAGCCGTCACCGGGACTACAGTTAATGAGCAGTTCTTC NA TRBV20-1 TRBD2 16 TRBJ2-1
CASSFSRAGGNEQFF TGTGCCAGCAGTTTCTCGCGGGCCGGAGGCAATGAGCAGTTCTTC few TRBV28 NA 15 TRBJ2-1
CASSLALWTPVGLDTQYF TGTGCCAGCAGCTTAGCGCTCTGGACCCCGGTAGGGTTGGATACGCAGTATTTT NA TRBV7-2 NA 18 TRBJ2-3
CASQQGLVPDTQYF TGCGCCAGCCAACAGGGACTAGTACCAGATACGCAGTATTTT NA TRBV4-1 TRBD2 14 TRBJ2-3
CASSEASLAGVKQFF TGTGCCAGCAGTGAAGCGTCACTAGCGGGAGTCAAGCAGTTCTTC many TRBV6-1 TRBD2 15 TRBJ2-1
CASLRVLGNEQFF TGTGCCAGCCTGAGAGTTTTGGGGAATGAGCAGTTCTTC many TRBV7-9 NA 13 TRBJ2-1
CAVVRTSEYNEQFF TGTGCCGTAGTGAGGACTAGCGAGTACAATGAGCAGTTCTTC many TRBV12-3/TRBV12-4 TRBD2 14 TRBJ2-1
CASSFIAGGALHEQFF TGCGCCAGCAGCTTCATAGCGGGAGGCGCGCTCCATGAGCAGTTCTTC many TRBV10-1 TRBD2 16 TRBJ2-1
CSASDLNYGYTF TGCAGCGCCTCAGACCTTAACTATGGCTACACCTTC NA TRBV29-1 NA 12 TRBJ1-2
CASSPLGGRSYEQYF TGTGCCAGCAGCCCACTGGGCGGGAGAAGCTACGAGCAGTACTTC many TRBV7-3 TRBD2 15 TRBJ2-7
CSVESDIYEQYF TGCAGCGTTGAATCCGATATCTACGAGCAGTACTTC few TRBV29-1 NA 12 TRBJ2-7
CASSQGGYEQYF TGCGCCAGCAGCCAAGGGGGGTACGAGCAGTACTTC many TRBV4-1 NA 12 TRBJ2-7
CASSFQGAGELFF TGTGCCAGCAGCTTTCAGGGGGCCGGGGAGCTGTTTTTT NA TRBV7-2 TRBD1 13 TRBJ2-2
CASSLGWGDRTDTQYF TGTGCCAGCAGCTTAGGTTGGGGGGACCGCACAGATACGCAGTATTTT few TRBV7-3 NA 16 TRBJ2-3
CASSFMGYNEQFF TGTGCCAGCAGTTTTATGGGATACAATGAGCAGTTCTTC many TRBV6-6 NA 13 TRBJ2-1
CASSPMTSGGPGELFF TGTGCCAGCAGCCCCATGACTAGCGGGGGACCCGGGGAGCTGTTTTTT many TRBV28 TRBD2 16 TRBJ2-2
CASSYRPKSGGPAYEQYF TGTGCCAGCAGTTATAGACCGAAGTCTGGAGGGCCGGCCTACGAGCAGTACTTC NA TRBV27 NA 18 TRBJ2-7
CASSSTRNQPQHF TGTGCCAGCAGTTCTACTAGAAATCAGCCCCAGCATTTT few TRBV12-3/TRBV12-4 NA 13 TRBJ1-5
CATSDFGGSNEQFF TGTGCCACCAGTGATTTTGGCGGGAGCAATGAGCAGTTCTTC NA TRBV24-1 TRBD2 14 TRBJ2-1
CASSRGLGEADTQYF TGTGCCAGCAGCCGCGGCCTAGGGGAGGCCGATACGCAGTATTTT few TRBV7-8 NA 15 TRBJ2-3
CASSQDLSGGSYNEQFF TGTGCCAGCAGCCAAGATTTAAGCGGGGGATCCTACAATGAGCAGTTCTTC NA TRBV4-2 TRBD2 17 TRBJ2-1
CSARAGGRGSIQYF TGCAGTGCTAGAGCGGGCGGGAGAGGGAGCATTCAGTACTTC many TRBV20-1 TRBD2 14 TRBJ2-4
CASSGTTSGGWADTQYF TGTGCCAGCAGCGGTACTACTAGCGGGGGGTGGGCAGATACGCAGTATTTT NA TRBV7-2 TRBD2 17 TRBJ2-3
CSVEVDVTGEEAFF TGCAGCGTTGAAGTTGACGTCACCGGAGAGGAAGCTTTCTTT many TRBV29-1 NA 14 TRBJ1-1
CASSLYTGSSYNEQFF TGTGCCAGCAGCTTATATACGGGAAGCTCCTACAATGAGCAGTTCTTC NA TRBV7-6 NA 16 TRBJ2-1
CSVRLAGVAGPGELFF TGCAGCGTTCGACTAGCGGGAGTTGCAGGTCCCGGGGAGCTGTTTTTT NA TRBV29-1 TRBD2 16 TRBJ2-2
CSARVMTSVAYNEQFF TGCAGTGCTAGAGTGATGACTAGTGTTGCCTACAATGAGCAGTTCTTC NA TRBV20-1 NA 16 TRBJ2-1
CSVRVSYEQYF TGCAGCGTAAGGGTCTCCTACGAGCAGTACTTC few TRBV29-1 NA 11 TRBJ2-7
CASSFPSTPNTEAFF TGCGCCAGCAGCTTTCCGTCGACACCGAACACTGAAGCTTTCTTT many TRBV5-1 NA 15 TRBJ1-1
CASRVSGGETQYF TGTGCCAGCAGGGTTAGCGGGGGAGAGACCCAGTACTTC many TRBV27 TRBD2 13 TRBJ2-5
CASLIGLTDTQYF TGTGCCAGCCTTATAGGACTCACAGATACGCAGTATTTT many TRBV6-5 NA 13 TRBJ2-3
CASSSLGGRNTEAFF TGTGCCAGCAGTTCCCTAGGGGGCCGGAACACTGAAGCTTTCTTT many TRBV12-3/TRBV12-4 TRBD1 15 TRBJ1-1